This TCR beta chain is drawn from a study of metastatic and nonmetastatic thyroid tumors. Across the whole study: Repertoires from blood and tumor or nodule tissue of malignant and benign thyroid patients were compared.

As handled by the study authors: A papillary thyroid cancer distant-metastasis classifier was built from CDR3 differences across clinicopathological groups. TCRdb reprocessed the PCR reads using MiXCR. The V and J calls here are based on TCRdb, not the publication. Found here are 35,000 to 45,000 clones, 3.2% of them singletons; the top ten hold roughly a tenth. Trimming cost V 5 bases and J 0 bases, with 16 bases left between them. Germline V gene sequence: CDR1 MNHNS, CDR2 SASEGT. The CDR3 is 16 residues long. Study-wide findings and caveats: Malignant thyroid tumors reportedly had TCR beta diversity that was significantly higher than in benign nodules, in blood and tumor.

This clone has ten or more counts. Its matching antigen is unknown. Each patient came to thyroid surgery without any prior treatment (of any kind). This chain links TRBV6-1 with TRBJ1-2, with D possibly TRBD1 on 6 matching bases. The receptor was derived from a female donor with papillary thyroid cancer or a benign thyroid nodule (not recorded which). Some clones in this sample may be carry-over from other donors' samples. The specimen sequenced was blood. The CDR3 DNA reads as TGTGCCAGCAGTCTCCCGACAGGCGGCACTAACTATGGCTACACCTTC. This translates into CASSLPTGGTNYGYTF.